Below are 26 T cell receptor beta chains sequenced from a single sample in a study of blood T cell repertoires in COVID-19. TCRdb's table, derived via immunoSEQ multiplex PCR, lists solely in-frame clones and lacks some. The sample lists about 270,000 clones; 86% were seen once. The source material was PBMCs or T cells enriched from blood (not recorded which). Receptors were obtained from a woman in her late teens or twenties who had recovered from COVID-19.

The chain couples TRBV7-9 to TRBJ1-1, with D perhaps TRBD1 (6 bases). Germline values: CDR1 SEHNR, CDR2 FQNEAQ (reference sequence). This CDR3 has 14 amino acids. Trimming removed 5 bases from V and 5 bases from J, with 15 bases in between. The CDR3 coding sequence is TGTGCCAGCAGCGCGTCCAGGGGTTGGACTGAAGCTTTCTTT. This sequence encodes CASSASRGWTEAFF. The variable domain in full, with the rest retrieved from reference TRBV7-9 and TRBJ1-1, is DTGVSQNPRHKITKRGQNVTFRCDPISEHNRLYWYRQTLGQGPEFLTYFQNEAQLEKSRLLSDRFSAERPKGSFSTLEIQRTEQGDSAMYLCASSASRGWTEAFFGQGTRLTVV.

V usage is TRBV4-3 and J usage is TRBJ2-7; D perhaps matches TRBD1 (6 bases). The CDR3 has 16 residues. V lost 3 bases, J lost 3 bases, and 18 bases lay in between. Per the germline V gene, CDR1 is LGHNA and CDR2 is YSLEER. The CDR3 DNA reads TGCGCCAGCAGCCAGTCGACAGGCCCAAAAATCTACGAGCAGTACTTC. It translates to CASSQSTGPKIYEQYF.

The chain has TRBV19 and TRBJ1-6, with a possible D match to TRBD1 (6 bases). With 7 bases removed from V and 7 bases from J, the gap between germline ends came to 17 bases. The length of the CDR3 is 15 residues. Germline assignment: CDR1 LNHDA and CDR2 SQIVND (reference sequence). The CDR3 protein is CASTSSDSPNSPLHF. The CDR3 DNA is TGTGCCAGTACCTCCTCGGACAGCCCGAATTCACCCCTCCACTTT.

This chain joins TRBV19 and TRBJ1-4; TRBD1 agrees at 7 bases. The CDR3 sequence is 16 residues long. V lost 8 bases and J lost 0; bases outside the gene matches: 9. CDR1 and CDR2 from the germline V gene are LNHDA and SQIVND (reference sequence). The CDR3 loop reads CASSRDRVATNEKLFF. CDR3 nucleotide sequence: TGTGCCAGTTCCCGCGACAGGGTTGCAACTAATGAAAAACTGTTTTTT.

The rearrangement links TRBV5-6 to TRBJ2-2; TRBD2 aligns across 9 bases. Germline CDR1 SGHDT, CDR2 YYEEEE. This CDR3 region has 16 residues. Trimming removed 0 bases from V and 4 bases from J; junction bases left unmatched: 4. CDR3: CASSLASGGSTGELFF. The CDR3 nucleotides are TGTGCCAGCAGCTTGGCCAGCGGGGGGTCCACCGGGGAGCTGTTTTTT.

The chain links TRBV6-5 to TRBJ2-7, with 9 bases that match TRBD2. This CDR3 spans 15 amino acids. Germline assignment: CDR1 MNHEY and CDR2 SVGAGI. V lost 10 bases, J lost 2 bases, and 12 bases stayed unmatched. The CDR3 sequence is CATRNSGSRTYEQYF. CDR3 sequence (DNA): TGTGCCACTCGAAATAGCGGGAGTAGGACCTACGAGCAGTACTTC.

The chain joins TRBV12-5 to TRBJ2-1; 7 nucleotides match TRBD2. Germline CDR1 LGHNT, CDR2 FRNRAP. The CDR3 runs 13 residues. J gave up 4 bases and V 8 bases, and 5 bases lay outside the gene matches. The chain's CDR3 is CASNQRGYNEQFF. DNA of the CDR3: TGTGCTAGTAACCAGCGGGGATACAATGAGCAGTTCTTC.

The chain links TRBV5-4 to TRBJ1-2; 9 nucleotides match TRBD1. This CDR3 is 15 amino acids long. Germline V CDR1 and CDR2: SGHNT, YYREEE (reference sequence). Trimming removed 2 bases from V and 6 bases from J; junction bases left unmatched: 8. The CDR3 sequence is CASSLTGGAIHGYTF. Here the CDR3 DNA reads TGTGCCAGCAGCTTAACAGGGGGCGCTATCCATGGCTACACCTTC.

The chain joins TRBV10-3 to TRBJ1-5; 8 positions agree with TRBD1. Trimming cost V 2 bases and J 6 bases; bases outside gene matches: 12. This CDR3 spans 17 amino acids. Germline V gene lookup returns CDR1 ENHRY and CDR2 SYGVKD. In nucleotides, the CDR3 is TGTGCCATCAGTGAGGGGAAAGGACAGGGAGGGGGTCAGCCCCAGCATTTT. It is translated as CAISEGKGQGGGQPQHF.

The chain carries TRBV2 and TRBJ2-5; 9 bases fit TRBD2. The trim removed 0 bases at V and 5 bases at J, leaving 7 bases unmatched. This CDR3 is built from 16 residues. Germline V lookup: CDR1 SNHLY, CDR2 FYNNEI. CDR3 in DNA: TGTGCCAGCAGTGAAGCACTAGCGGGTCTTCGGGAGACCCAGTACTTC. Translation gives CASSEALAGLRETQYF.

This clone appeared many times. The CDR3 spells CASSHGQGATYEQYF. The CDR3 DNA reads TGCGCCAGCAGCCACGGACAGGGGGCTACCTACGAGCAGTACTTC. The chain recombines TRBV4-3 with TRBJ2-7, with 11 bases aligning to TRBD1. Germline CDR1 is LGHNA and CDR2 is YSLEER. The length of the CDR3 is 15 residues. Trimming at V came to 3 bases and at J to 2 bases, leaving 3 bases not matched to a gene.

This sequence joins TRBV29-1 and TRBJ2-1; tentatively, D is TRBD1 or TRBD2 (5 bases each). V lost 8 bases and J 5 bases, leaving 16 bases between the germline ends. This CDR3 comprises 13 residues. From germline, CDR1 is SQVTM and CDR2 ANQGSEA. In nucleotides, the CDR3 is TGCAGCACGGGACCCCTTAGTCACAATGAGCAGTTCTTC. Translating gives CSTGPLSHNEQFF.

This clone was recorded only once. CDR3 region: CASSPPGAGRSYNEQFF. The CDR3 nucleotides are TGTGCCAGCAGCCCGCCGGGAGCGGGACGCTCCTACAATGAGCAGTTCTTC. This chain connects TRBV7-3 to TRBJ2-1; 7 positions agree with TRBD2. There are 17 residues in the CDR3. CDR1 and CDR2 from the germline V gene are SGHTA and FQGTGA. Trimming removed 5 bases from V and 0 bases from J; junction bases left unmatched: 10.

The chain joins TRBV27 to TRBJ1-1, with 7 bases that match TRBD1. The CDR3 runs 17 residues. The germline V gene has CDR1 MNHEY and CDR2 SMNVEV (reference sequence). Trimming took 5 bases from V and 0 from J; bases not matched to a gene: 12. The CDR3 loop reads CASSSLFAGQMNTEAFF. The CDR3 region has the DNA TGTGCCAGCAGTAGCTTGTTCGCGGGACAGATGAACACTGAAGCTTTCTTT.

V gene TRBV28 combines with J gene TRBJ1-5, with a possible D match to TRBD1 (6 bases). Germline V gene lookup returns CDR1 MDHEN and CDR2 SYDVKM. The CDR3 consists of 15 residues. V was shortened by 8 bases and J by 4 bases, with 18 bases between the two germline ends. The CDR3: CASEPHGQTNQPQHF. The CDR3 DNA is TGTGCCAGCGAACCCCACGGACAGACAAATCAGCCCCAGCATTTT.

CDR3 in DNA: TGTGCCACCAGCAGAGGTCCAGGGAATGGTAATTCACCCCTCCACTTT. Translation gives CATSRGPGNGNSPLHF. This sequence joins TRBV15 and TRBJ1-6, with D perhaps matching TRBD1 (5 bases). Per germline, CDR1 LNHNV and CDR2 YYDKDF (reference sequence). V lost 1 base to trimming and J lost 6 bases, with 13 bases between them. This CDR3 has 16 residues.

The CDR3, as DNA: TGTGCCATCAGTACGGCCGCCGGGGGGGAGACCCAGTACTTC. Its translation is CAISTAAGGETQYF. The V and J genes are TRBV10-3 and TRBJ2-5; 7 bases map to TRBD2. Germline-derived CDR1 and CDR2 are ENHRY and SYGVKD. J gave up 5 bases and V 5 bases, and 8 bases lay outside the gene matches. The CDR3 is 14 amino acids.

The CDR3 DNA is TGCGCCAGCAGCCATCGGGACAGTCGGATCTCTGGAAACACCATATATTTT. Residues: CASSHRDSRISGNTIYF. The chain joins TRBV4-1 to TRBJ1-3; TRBD1 matches 7 bases. The CDR3 has 17 residues. Trimming at V came to 3 bases and at J to 0 bases, leaving 8 bases not matched to a gene. Germline V gives CDR1 MGHRA, CDR2 YSYEKL.

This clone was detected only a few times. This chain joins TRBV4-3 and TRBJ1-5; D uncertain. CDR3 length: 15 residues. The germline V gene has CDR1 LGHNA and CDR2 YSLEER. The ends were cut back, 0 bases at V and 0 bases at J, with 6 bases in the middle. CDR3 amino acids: CASSQDRYSNQPQHF. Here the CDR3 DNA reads TGCGCCAGCAGCCAAGATCGGTATAGCAATCAGCCCCAGCATTTT.

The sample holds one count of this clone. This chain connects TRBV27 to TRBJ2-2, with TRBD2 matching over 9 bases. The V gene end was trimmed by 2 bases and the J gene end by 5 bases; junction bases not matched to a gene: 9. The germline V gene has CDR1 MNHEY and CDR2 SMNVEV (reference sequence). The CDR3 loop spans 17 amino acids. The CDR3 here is CASSLESGLAGTGELFF. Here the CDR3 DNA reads TGTGCCAGCAGTTTAGAGAGCGGCCTAGCGGGAACCGGGGAGCTGTTTTTT.

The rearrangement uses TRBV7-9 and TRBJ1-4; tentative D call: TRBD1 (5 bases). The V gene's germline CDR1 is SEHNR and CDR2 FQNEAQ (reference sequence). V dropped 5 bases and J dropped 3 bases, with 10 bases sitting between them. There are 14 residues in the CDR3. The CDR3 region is CASSPGSANEKLFF. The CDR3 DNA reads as TGTGCCAGCAGCCCAGGGTCGGCTAATGAAAAACTGTTTTTT.

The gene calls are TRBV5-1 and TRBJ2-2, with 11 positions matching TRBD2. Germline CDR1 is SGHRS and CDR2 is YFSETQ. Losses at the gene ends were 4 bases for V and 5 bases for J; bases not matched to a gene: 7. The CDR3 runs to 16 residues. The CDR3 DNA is TGCGCCAGCAGCGGTACTAGCGGGGGCGCGACCGGGGAGCTGTTTTTT. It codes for CASSGTSGGATGELFF.

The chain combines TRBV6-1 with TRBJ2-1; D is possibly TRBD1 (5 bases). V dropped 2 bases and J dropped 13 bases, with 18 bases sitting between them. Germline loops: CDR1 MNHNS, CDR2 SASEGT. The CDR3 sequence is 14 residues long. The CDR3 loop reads CASSESRQLEHQFF. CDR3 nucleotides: TGTGCCAGCAGTGAATCCCGACAGCTAGAACATCAGTTCTTC.

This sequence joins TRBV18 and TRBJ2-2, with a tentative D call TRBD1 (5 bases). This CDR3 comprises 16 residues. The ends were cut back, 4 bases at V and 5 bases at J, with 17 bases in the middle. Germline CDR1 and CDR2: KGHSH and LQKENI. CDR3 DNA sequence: TGTGCCAGCTCACATCAAGGGGATCCAAGGACCGGGGAGCTGTTTTTT. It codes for CASSHQGDPRTGELFF.

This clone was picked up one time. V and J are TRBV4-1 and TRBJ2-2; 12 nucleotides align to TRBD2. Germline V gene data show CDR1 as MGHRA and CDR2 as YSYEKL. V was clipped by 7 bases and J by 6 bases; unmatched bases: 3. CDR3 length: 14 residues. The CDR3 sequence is CASKLAGGPGELFF. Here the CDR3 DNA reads TGCGCCAGCAAGCTAGCGGGGGGGCCCGGGGAGCTGTTTTTT.

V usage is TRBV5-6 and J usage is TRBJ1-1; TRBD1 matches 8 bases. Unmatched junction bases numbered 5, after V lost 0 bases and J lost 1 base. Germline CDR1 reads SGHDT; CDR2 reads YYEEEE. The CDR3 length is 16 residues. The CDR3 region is CASSLVGQGRNTEAFF. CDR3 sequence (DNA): TGTGCCAGCAGCTTGGTTGGACAGGGACGGAACACTGAAGCTTTCTTT. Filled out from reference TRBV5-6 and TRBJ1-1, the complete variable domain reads DAGVTQSPTHLIKTRGQQVTLRCSPKSGHDTVSWYQQALGQGPQFIFQYYEEEERQRGNFPDRFSGHQFPNYSSELNVNALLLGDSALYLCASSLVGQGRNTEAFFGQGTRLTVV.